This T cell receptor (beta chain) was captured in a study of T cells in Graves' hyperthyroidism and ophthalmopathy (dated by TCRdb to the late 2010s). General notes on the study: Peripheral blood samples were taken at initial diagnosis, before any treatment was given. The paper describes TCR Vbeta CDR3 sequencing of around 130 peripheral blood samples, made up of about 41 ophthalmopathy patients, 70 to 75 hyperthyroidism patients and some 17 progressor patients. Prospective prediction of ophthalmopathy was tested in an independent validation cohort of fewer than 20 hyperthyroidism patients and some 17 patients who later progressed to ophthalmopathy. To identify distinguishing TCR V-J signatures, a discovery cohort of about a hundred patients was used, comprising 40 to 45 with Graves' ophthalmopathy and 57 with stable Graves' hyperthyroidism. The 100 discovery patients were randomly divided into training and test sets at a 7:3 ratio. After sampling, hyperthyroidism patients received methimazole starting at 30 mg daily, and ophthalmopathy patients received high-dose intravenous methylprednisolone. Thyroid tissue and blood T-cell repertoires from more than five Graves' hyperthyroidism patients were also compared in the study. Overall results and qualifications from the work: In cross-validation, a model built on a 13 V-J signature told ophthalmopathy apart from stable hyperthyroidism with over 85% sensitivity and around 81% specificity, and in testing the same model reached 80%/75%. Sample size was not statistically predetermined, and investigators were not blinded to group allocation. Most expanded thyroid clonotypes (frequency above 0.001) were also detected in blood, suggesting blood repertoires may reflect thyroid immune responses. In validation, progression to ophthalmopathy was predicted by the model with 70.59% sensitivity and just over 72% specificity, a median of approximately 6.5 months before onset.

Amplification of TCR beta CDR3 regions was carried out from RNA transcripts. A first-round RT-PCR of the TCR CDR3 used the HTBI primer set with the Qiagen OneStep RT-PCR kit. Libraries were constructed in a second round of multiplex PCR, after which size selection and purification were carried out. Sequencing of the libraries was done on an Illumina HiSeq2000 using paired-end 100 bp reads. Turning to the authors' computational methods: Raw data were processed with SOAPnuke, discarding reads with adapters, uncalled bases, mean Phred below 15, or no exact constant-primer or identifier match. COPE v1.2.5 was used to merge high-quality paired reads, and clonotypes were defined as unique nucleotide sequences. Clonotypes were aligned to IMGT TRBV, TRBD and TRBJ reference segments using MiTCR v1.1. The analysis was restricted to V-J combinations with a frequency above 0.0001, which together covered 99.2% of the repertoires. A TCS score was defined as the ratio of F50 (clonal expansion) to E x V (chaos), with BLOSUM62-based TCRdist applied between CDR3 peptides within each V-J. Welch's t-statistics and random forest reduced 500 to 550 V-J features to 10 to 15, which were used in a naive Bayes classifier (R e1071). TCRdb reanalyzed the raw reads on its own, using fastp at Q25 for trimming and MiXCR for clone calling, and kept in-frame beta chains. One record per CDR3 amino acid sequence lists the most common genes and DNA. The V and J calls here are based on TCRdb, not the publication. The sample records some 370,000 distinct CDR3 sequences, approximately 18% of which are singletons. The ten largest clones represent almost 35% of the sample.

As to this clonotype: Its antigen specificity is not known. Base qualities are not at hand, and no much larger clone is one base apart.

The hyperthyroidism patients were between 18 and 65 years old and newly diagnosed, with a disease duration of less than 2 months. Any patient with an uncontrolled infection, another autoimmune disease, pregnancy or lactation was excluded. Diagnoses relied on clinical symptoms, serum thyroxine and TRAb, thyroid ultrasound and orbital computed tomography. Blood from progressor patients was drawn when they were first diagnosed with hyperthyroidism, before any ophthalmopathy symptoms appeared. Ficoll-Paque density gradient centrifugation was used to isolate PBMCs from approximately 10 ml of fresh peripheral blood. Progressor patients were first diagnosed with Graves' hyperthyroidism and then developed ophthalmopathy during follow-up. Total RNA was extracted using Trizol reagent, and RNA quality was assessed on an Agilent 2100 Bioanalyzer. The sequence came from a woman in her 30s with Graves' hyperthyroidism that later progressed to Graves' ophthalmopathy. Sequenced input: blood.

DNA sequence: TGTGCTAGTGGTTTGCCCAACCCGTTGTACACTGAAGCTTTCTTT. Translated, it reads CASGLPNPLYTEAFF. The rearranged chain carries TRBV12-5 and TRBJ1-1; the D gene cannot be named for sure. The CDR3 runs 15 residues from the cysteine to the phenylalanine. Of the read, only the CDR3 DNA is kept; its 45 bases are in frame from base 1. V and J lose 2 bases and 3 bases, and a span of 13 bases separates them. The germline V gene encodes CDR1 LGHNT and CDR2 FRNRAP.